This TCR beta chain comes out of a study of OX40 agonist ivuxolimab in advanced cancers. Across the whole study: The study treated patients with ivuxolimab, an agonistic anti-OX40 (CD134) antibody.

In germline, CDR1 is SGHRS, CDR2 YFSETQ. CDR3 length: 14 residues. Trimming shortened V by 6 bases and J by 1 base, and 11 bases separated the two germline ends. Study-level results: The average count of expanded clones was higher among CD8+ T cells than among CD4+. Among expanded peripheral T cells, antigen specificity went undetermined.

The method was immunoSEQ multiplex PCR; TCRdb's version includes in-frame clones alone and lacks a portion of them. The sample lists about 100,000 clones, under 85% occurring once. A note on this clone: Its specificity is unknown.

The J gene is TRBJ1-3, the V gene TRBV5-1; perhaps TRBD1 as D (6 bases). The receptor comes from an adult with an advanced solid tumor such as melanoma, head and neck, liver or kidney cancer. The specimen comprised CD4+ or CD8+ T cells sorted from blood, sampled in a trial of the OX40 agonist ivuxolimab. Here the CDR3 reads CASTDTGSGNTIYF. In DNA, the CDR3 is TGCGCCAGCACCGATACAGGGTCTGGAAACACCATATATTTT.